This note documents a single TCR beta chain sequence. Its recognized antigen is unknown. No much larger clone exists at a distance of one base, and base qualities are not known. The library was made by the immunoSEQ multiplex PCR assay. Rearranged TCR beta chain sequences were amplified with the hsTCRB Kit following the manufacturer's protocol. TCRB libraries were sequenced on an Illumina MiSeq. The study's processing was this. The proprietary platform of the kit vendor was used for demultiplexing, trimming and gene mapping. TCRdb took over this immuneACCESS table, retaining in-frame rearrangements with V and J assigned. Such tables are incomplete; in checked studies, under half of the missing clones stem from an unresolved V gene, and the remainder is unexplained. The DNA was the basis for D and trimming; V, J and clone size are from that table. The sample contains 95,000 to 100,000 clones, roughly 90% of them found a single time. Together, the top ten hold around 0.6% of the sample.

Looking up the germline V gene yields CDR1 ENHRY and CDR2 SYGVKD. Germline trimming: 11 bases from V, 4 bases from J; junction bases outside gene matches: 7. CDR3 length: 14 amino acids, cysteine to phenylalanine. Here the CDR3 DNA is all that survives: 42 bases in frame from base 1. The record originates from a study of a mutant IDH1 vaccine in newly diagnosed glioma (dated by TCRdb to the early 2020s). About the study as a whole: Of the approximately 29 treated patients, 62.5% were male and around 40% were female, and a mean age of 40.4 years was recorded. Prior to enrollment, standard therapy consisting of radiotherapy alone, temozolomide alone, or radiochemotherapy with temozolomide had been administered to patients, with the combination being received by most patients. Peripheral blood was collected at six visits: V03 (baseline), V05, V07, V10, V12 and V13. For exploratory analyses, longitudinal TCRB deep sequencing was carried out in around 26 treated patients wherever samples were available.

Study-wide findings and limitations: Across multiple MHC alleles, vaccine-induced immune responses were seen in around 93% of patients. Availability determined which PBMC samples were chosen for TCRB deep sequencing. Pseudoprogression appeared unrelated to alterations in the top peripheral T cell clonotypes detected by TCRB sequencing. The authors stated that sample limitations prevented analyses of patient blood samples from being reproduced.

Per the publication, the time point label means: baseline, week 1 (first vaccination visit). The treatment or condition label corresponds to: pre-vaccination baseline after standard-of-care therapy. All donors had newly diagnosed IDH1-mutant astrocytomas of WHO grade 3 or 4 that showed loss of nuclear ATRX. The samples were drawn from NOA16, a multicentre, single-arm, open-label phase I trial in Germany that tested a mutant IDH1 peptide vaccine in humans for the first time. Blood drawn at visit V03 was used as the baseline sample for immunogenicity testing. Genomic DNA for TCRB sequencing was extracted from EDTA blood using the DNeasy Blood and Tissue Kit.

The sequence was obtained from a woman aged 45-60 years with glioma. The source was PBMCs, collected from a glioma patient treated with radiotherapy, temozolomide or both. Rearrangement joined TRBV10-3 to TRBJ2-3, with 12 junctional bases fitting TRBD2. The nucleotide sequence reads as follows: TGTGCCGTTTCGACTAGCGGGAGCGCAGATACGCAGTATTTT. It specifies CAVSTSGSADTQYF.